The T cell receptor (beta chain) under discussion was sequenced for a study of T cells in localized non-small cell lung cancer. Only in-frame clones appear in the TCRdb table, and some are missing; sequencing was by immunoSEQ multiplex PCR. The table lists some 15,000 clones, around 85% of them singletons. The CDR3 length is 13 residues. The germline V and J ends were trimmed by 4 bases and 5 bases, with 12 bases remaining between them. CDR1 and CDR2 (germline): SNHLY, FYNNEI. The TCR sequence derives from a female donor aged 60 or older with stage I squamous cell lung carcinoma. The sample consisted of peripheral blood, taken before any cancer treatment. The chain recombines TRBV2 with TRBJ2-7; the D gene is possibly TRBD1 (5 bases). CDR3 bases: TGTGCCAGCAGTGTCCTTCAGGGAAACGAGCAGTACTTC. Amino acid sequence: CASSVLQGNEQYF.